This record concerns one T cell receptor beta chain sequence. As yet, its antigen is unknown. This sample stems from a study of T cell responses to AZD1222 COVID-19 vaccine. Findings and limits, study-wide: All repertoire sampling was performed exclusively after the peak T cell response. The reported proportion of spike-specific TCRs targeting unmutated variant regions was nearly half.

Generated by immunoSEQ multiplex PCR, the TCRdb table keeps only in-frame clones and is missing some. Altogether roughly 60,000 clones are present, 60% to 85% being singletons, with the ten largest covering over 3%. The germline CDR1 and CDR2 sequences are LGHNA and YSLEER. This CDR3 has 16 residues. Trimming cost V 3 bases and J 5 bases, with 17 bases left between them. The gene calls are TRBV4-3 and TRBJ2-1; D remains unclear. The receptor's source is an adult who received the AZD1222 COVID-19 vaccine. This sample comprised peripheral blood, obtained 28 days after the second AZD1222 dose. The CDR3 reads CASSQFTDLPNNEQFF. The CDR3 region has the DNA TGCGCCAGCAGCCAGTTTACCGACTTGCCAAACAATGAGCAGTTCTTC.